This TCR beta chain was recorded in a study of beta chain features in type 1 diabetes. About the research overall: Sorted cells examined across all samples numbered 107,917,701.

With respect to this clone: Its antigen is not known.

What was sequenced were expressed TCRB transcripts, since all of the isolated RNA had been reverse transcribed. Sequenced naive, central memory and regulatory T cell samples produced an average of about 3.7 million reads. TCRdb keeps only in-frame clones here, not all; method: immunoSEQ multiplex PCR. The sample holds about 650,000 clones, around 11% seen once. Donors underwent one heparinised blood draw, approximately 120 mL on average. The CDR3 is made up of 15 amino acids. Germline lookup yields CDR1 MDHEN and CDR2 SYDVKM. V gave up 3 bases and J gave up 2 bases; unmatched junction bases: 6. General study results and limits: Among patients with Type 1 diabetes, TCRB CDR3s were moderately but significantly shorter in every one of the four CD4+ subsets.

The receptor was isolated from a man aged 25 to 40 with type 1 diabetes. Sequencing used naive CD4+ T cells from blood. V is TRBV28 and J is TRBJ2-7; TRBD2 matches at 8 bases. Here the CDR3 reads CASSFSGAGAYEQYF. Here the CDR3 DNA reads TGTGCCAGCAGTTTTTCAGGAGCGGGAGCCTACGAGCAGTACTTC.